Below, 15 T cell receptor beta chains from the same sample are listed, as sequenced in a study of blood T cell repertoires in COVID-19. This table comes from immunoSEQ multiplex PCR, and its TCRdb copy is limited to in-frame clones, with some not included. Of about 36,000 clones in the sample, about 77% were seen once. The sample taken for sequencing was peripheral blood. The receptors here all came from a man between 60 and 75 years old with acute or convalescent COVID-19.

The CDR3 reads CASSLGTTYEQYF. The CDR3 DNA reads TGTGCCAGCAGTTTAGGGACTACCTACGAGCAGTACTTC. The rearrangement uses TRBV12-3 or TRBV12-4 and TRBJ2-7, with D possibly matching TRBD2 (6 bases). The CDR3 sequence is 13 residues long. V lost 1 base to trimming and J lost 2 bases, with 6 bases between them.

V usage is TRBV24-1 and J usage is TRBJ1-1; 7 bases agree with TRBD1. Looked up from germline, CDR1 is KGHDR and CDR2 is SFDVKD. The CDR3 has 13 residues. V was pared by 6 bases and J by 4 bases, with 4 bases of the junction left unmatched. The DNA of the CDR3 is TGTGCCACCAGTAAGACAGGGCGCACTGAAGCTTTCTTT. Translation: CATSKTGRTEAFF.

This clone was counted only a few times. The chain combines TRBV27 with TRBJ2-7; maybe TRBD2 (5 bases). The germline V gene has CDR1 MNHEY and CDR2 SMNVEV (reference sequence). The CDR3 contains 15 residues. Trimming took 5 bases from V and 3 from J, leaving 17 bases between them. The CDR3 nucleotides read TGTGCCAGCAGTCCCAACGCAGGCGGGTACTACGAGCAGTACTTC. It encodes CASSPNAGGYYEQYF.

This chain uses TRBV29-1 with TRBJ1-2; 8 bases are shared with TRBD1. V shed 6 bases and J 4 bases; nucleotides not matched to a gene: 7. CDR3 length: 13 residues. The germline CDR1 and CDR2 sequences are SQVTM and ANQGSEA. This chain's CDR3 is CSVFGTGTYGYTF. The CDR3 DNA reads TGCAGCGTCTTCGGGACAGGCACCTATGGCTACACCTTC.

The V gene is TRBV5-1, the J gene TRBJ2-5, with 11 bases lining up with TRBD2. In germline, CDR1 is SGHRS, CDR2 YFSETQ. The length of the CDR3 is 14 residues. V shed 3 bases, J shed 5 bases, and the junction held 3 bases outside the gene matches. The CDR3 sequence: CASSSGLAGETQYF. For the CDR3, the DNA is TGCGCCAGCAGCTCTGGACTAGCGGGCGAGACCCAGTACTTC. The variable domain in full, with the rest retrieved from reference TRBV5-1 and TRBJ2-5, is KAGVTQTPRYLIKTRGQQVTLSCSPISGHRSVSWYQQTPGQGLQFLFEYFSETQRNKGNFPGRFSGRQFSNSRSEMNVSTLELGDSALYLCASSSGLAGETQYFGPGTRLLVL.

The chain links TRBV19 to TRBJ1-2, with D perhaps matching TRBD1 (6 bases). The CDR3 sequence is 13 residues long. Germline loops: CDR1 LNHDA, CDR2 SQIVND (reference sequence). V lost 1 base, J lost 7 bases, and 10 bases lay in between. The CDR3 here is CASSIGHRAGYTF. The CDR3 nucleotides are TGTGCCAGTAGTATAGGACACAGGGCTGGCTACACCTTC.

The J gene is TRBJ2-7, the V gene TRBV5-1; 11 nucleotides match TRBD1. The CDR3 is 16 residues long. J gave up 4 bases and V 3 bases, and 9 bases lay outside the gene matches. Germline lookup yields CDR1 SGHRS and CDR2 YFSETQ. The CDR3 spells CASSSTAGTGGYEQYF. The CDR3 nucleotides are TGCGCCAGCAGCTCCACCGCCGGGACAGGGGGTTACGAGCAGTACTTC.

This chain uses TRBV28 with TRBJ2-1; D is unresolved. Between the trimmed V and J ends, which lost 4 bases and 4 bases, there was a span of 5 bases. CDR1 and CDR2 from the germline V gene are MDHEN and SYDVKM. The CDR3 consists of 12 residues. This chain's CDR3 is CASSSQYNEQFF. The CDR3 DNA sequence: TGTGCCAGCAGTTCACAGTACAATGAGCAGTTCTTC.

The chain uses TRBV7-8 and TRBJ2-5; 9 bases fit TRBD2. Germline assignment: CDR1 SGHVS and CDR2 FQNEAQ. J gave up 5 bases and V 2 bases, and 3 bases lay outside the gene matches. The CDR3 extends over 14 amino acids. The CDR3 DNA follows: TGTGCCAGCAGCTTACTAGCGGGGTACGAGACCCAGTACTTC. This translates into CASSLLAGYETQYF. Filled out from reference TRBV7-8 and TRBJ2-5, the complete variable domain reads GAGVSQSPRYKVAKRGQDVALRCDPISGHVSLFWYQQALGQGPEFLTYFQNEAQLDKSGLPSDRFFAERPEGSVSTLKIQRTQQEDSAVYLCASSLLAGYETQYFGPGTRLLVL.

DNA for the CDR3: TGTGCCAGCAGCTTATACAGGGACCCCAATTCACCCCTCCACTTT. Its translation: CASSLYRDPNSPLHF. The chain combines TRBV11-2 with TRBJ1-6, with D possibly TRBD1 on 6 matching bases. V dropped 2 bases and J dropped 7 bases, with 12 bases sitting between them. This CDR3 is built from 15 residues. Germline-derived CDR1 and CDR2 are SGHAT and FQNNGV.

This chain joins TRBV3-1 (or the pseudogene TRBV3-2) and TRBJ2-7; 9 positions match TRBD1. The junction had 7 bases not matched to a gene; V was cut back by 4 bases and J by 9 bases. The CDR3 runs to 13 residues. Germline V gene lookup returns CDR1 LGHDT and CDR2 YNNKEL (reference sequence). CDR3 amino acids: CASSPIQGAVQYF. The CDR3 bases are TGTGCCAGCAGCCCTATACAGGGGGCCGTGCAGTACTTC.

The CDR3: CASSDSGVGVTGRNTIYF. CDR3 bases: TGTGCCAGCAGTGACAGCGGGGTAGGAGTCACAGGGAGAAACACCATATATTTT. The genes are TRBV6-1 and TRBJ1-3; D is possibly TRBD1 (6 bases). This CDR3 is built from 18 residues. Germline loops: CDR1 MNHNS, CDR2 SASEGT. V lost 3 bases to trimming and J lost 5 bases, with 23 bases between them.

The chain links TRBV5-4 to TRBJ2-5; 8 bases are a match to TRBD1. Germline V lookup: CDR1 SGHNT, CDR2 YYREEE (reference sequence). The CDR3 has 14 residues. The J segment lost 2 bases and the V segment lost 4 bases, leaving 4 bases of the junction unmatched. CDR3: CASSPNRGQETQYF. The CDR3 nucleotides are TGTGCCAGCAGCCCGAACAGGGGGCAAGAGACCCAGTACTTC.

The CDR3 is CASSLGGGEQYF. The CDR3 DNA sequence: TGTGCCAGCAGTTTAGGGGGGGGCGAGCAGTACTTC. This chain links TRBV28 with TRBJ2-7, with 7 positions matching TRBD2. This CDR3 contains 12 residues. Germline V gives CDR1 MDHEN, CDR2 SYDVKM. Unmatched junction bases numbered 1, after V lost 2 bases and J lost 6 bases. Filled out from reference TRBV28 and TRBJ2-7, the complete variable domain reads DVKVTQSSRYLVKRTGEKVFLECVQDMDHENMFWYRQDPGLGLRLIYFSYDVKMKEKGDIPEGYSVSREKKERFSLILESASTNQTSMYLCASSLGGGEQYFGPGTRLTVT.

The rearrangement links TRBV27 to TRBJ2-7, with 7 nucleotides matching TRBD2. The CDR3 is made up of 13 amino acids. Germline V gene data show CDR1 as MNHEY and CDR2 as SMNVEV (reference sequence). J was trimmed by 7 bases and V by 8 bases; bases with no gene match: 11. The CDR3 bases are TGTGCCAGCGCCCCGGGACTATCCTTAGAGCAGTACTTC. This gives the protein CASAPGLSLEQYF.